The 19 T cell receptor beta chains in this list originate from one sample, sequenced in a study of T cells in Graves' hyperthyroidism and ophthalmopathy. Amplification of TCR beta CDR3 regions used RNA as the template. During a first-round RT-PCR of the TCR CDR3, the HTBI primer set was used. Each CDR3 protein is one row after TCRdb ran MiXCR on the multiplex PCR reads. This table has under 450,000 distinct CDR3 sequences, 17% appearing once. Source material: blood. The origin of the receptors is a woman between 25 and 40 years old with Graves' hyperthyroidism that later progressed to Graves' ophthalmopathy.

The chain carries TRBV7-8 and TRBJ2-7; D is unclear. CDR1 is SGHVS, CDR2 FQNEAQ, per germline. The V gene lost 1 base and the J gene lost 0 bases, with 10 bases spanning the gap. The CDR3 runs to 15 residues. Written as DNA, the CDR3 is TGTGCCAGCAGCTTAGAGTCGGCTACCTCCTACGAGCAGTACTTC. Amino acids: CASSLESATSYEQYF.

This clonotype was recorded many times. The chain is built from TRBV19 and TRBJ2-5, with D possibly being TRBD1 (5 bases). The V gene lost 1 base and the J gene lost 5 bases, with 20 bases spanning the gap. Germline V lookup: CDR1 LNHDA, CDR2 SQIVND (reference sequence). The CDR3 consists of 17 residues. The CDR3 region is CASSIGPPRGRAETQYF. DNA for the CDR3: TGTGCCAGTAGTATAGGACCCCCCCGCGGCAGGGCTGAGACCCAGTACTTC.

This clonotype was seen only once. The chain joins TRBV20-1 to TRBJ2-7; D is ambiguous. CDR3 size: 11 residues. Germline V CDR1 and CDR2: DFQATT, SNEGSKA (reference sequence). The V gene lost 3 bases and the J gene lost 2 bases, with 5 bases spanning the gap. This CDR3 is CSASRAYEQYF. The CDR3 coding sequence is TGCAGTGCTAGTAGAGCCTACGAGCAGTACTTC.

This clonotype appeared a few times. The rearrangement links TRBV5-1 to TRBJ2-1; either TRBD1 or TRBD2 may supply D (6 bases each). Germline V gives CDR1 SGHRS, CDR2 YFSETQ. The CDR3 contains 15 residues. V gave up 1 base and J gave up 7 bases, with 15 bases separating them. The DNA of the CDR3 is TGCGCCAGCAGCTTGAGGGGGGCCTCGGGGAATGAGCAGTTCTTC. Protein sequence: CASSLRGASGNEQFF.

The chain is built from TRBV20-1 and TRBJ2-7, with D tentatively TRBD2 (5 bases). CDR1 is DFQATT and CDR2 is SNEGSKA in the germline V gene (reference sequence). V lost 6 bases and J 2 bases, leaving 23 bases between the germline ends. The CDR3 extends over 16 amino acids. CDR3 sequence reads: CSAAPLQRSIAYEQYF. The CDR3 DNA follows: TGCAGTGCCGCCCCCTTACAGCGGAGCATTGCCTACGAGCAGTACTTC.

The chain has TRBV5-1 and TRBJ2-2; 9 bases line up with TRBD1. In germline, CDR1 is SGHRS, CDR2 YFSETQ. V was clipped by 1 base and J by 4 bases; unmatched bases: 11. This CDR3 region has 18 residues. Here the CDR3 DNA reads TGCGCCAGCAGCTTGTACCCGGGACAGGGCGGGATCACCGGGGAGCTGTTTTTT. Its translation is CASSLYPGQGGITGELFF. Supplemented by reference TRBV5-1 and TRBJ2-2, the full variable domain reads KAGVTQTPRYLIKTRGQQVTLSCSPISGHRSVSWYQQTPGQGLQFLFEYFSETQRNKGNFPGRFSGRQFSNSRSEMNVSTLELGDSALYLCASSLYPGQGGITGELFFGEGSRLTVL.

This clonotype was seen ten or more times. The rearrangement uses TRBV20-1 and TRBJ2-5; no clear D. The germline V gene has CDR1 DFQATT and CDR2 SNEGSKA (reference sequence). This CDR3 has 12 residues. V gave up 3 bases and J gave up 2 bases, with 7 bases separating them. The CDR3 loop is CSASLGQETQYF. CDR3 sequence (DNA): TGCAGTGCTAGTCTCGGGCAAGAGACCCAGTACTTC.

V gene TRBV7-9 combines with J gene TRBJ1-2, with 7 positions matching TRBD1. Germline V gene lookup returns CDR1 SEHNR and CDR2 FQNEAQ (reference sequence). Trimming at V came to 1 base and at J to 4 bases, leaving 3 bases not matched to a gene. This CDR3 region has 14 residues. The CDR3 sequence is CASSLDGQAYGYTF. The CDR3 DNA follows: TGTGCCAGCAGCTTAGACGGACAGGCCTATGGCTACACCTTC.

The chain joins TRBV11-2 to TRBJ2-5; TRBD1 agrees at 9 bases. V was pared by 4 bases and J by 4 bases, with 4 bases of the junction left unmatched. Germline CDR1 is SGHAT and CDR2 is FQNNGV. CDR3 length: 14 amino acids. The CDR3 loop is CASSSQGAGETQYF. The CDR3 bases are TGTGCCAGCAGCTCACAGGGGGCGGGAGAGACCCAGTACTTC.

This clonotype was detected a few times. CDR3 DNA sequence: TGCGCCAGCAGCCACGGGGGGGCCACACCAGATACGCAGTATTTT. Protein sequence: CASSHGGATPDTQYF. J is TRBJ2-3 and V is TRBV5-1; 8 positions agree with TRBD2. Germline assignment: CDR1 SGHRS and CDR2 YFSETQ. Losses at the gene ends were 4 bases for V and 4 bases for J; bases not matched to a gene: 8. The CDR3 extends over 15 amino acids.

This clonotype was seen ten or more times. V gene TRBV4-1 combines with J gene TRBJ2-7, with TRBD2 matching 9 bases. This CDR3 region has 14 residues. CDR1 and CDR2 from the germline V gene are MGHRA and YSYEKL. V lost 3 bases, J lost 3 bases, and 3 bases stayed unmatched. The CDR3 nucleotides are TGCGCCAGCAGCCAGATAGCGGGGGACTACGAGCAGTACTTC. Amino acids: CASSQIAGDYEQYF.

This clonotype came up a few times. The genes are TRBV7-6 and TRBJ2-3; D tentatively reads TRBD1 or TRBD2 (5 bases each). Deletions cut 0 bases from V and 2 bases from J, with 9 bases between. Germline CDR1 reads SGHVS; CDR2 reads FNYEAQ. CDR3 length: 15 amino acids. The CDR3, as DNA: TGTGCCAGCAGCTTAGCGAGGGGATACACAGATACGCAGTATTTT. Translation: CASSLARGYTDTQYF.

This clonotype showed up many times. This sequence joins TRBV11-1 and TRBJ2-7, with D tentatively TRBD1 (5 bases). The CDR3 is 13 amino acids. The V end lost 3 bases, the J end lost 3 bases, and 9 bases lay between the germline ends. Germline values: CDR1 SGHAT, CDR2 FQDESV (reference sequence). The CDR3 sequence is CASSFRRDYEQYF. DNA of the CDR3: TGTGCCAGCAGCTTCCGCAGGGACTACGAGCAGTACTTC.

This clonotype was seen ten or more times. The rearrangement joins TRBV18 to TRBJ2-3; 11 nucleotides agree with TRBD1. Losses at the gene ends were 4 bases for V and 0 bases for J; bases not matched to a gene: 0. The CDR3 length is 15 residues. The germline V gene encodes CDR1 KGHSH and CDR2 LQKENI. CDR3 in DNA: TGTGCCAGCTCACGGGACAGGGGGAGCACAGATACGCAGTATTTT. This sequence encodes CASSRDRGSTDTQYF.

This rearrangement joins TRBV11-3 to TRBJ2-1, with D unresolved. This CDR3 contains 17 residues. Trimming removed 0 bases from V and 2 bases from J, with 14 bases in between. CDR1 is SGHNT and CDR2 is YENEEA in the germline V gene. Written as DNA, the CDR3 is TGTGCCAGCAGCTTAGATACCATGAGTATGGCCTACAATGAGCAGTTCTTC. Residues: CASSLDTMSMAYNEQFF.

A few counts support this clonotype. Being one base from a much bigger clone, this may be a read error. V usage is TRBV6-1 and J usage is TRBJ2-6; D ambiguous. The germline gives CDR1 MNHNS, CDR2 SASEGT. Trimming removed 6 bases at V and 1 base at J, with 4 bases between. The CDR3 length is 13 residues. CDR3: CASRTSGANVLTF. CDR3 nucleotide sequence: TGTGCCAGCAGGACATCTGGGGCCAACGTCCTGACTTTC.

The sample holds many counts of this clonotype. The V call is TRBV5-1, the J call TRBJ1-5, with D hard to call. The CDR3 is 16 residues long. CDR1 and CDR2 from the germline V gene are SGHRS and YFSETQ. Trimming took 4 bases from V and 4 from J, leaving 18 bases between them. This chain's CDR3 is CASSRDPAGGNQPQHF. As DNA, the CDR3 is TGCGCCAGCAGCAGAGACCCGGCAGGCGGTAATCAGCCCCAGCATTTT.

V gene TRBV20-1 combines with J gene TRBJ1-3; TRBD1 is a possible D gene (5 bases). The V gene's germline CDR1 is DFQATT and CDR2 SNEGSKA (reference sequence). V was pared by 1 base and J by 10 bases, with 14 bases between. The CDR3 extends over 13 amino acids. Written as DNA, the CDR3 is TGCAGTGCTAGAGTGGGAGGGGCAGGTACCATATATTTT. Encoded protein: CSARVGGAGTIYF.

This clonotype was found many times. The DNA of the CDR3 is TGCGCCAGCAGAAGGACTGAACTTAACTATGGCTACACCTTC. This sequence encodes CASRRTELNYGYTF. This chain uses TRBV5-1 with TRBJ1-2; D uncertain. There are 14 residues in the CDR3. With 5 bases removed from V and 1 base from J, the gap between germline ends came to 12 bases. Germline CDR1 and CDR2: SGHRS and YFSETQ.